This TCR beta chain was captured by sequencing in a study of blood T cell repertoires in COVID-19. The germline CDR1 and CDR2 sequences are PRHDT and FYEKMQ (reference sequence). The CDR3 totals 15 residues. With V trimmed by 7 bases and J by 3 bases, 12 bases remained unmatched. In the authors' methods: Amplified reference gene primers provided the basis for estimating nucleated cell counts. Assay: immunoSEQ multiplex PCR; the TCRdb copy retains only in-frame clones and omits some. That table gives V, J and clone size, and the DNA gave D and trimming. The sample includes some 80,000 clones, around 80% seen only once; the top ten take 20% to 25%.

This chain uses TRBV13 with TRBJ2-7; 7 nucleotides line up with TRBD1. Material for sequencing was peripheral blood. The TCR was taken from a woman between 45 and 60 years old with acute or convalescent COVID-19. CDR3 sequence reads: CASTHRGAIRYEQYF. CDR3 DNA sequence: TGTGCCAGCACCCACAGGGGAGCAATCCGCTACGAGCAGTACTTC.